This TCR beta chain is from a study of T-cell reconstitution after alpha-beta-depleted transplantation in children (dated by TCRdb to 2016 to 2017). About the full investigation: The study quantitatively tracked T-cell immune reconstitution after TCRalphabeta/CD19-depleted allogeneic hematopoietic cell transplantation in children using TCR repertoire profiling.

The V and J ends are trimmed by 0 bases and 0 bases, leaving 3 bases between them. Counted from cysteine to phenylalanine, this CDR3 has 14 amino acids. Only the CDR3 DNA stays, 42 bases, in frame from base 1. CDR1 and CDR2 are drawn from the germline V gene: LGHNA, YNFKEQ. Explained via the paper, the treatment or condition label denotes: allogeneic hematopoietic cell transplantation with graft depleted of TCRalphabeta T cells and CD19 B cells. The children who served as transplant recipients had been given grafts of TCRalphabeta/CD19-depleted allogeneic hematopoietic cells. This clonotype was seen many times. What antigen it recognizes has not been identified. No much larger clone is present one base from it, and per-base qualities are unavailable. Receptor amplification or capture employed PCR. The instrument was an Illumina HiSeq 2500. To normalize quantification of the TCRbeta repertoire, the TCR libraries were built with molecular barcoding that relied on unique molecular identifiers. TCRdb's own reprocessing of the public reads used fastp at Q25 and MiXCR and kept productive beta chains. For every CDR3 protein sequence, its rows merge into one entry that carries the most common genes and DNA. The sample contains 450,000 to 600,000 distinct CDR3 sequences, about 10% of them found a single time. The ten largest clones represent about 2% of the sample.

Broader findings and caveats from the paper: Over subsequent months, a decline in hyperexpanded clone frequencies was noted, and after one year, T-cell counts and TCRbeta diversity were mostly ascribed to newly produced T cells. In some patients, the high TCRbeta diversity seen at day 60 was put down to recipient T cells and intrathymic progenitors that had survived conditioning. The apparently early recovery of alphabetaT-cell counts about two months after transplant reportedly depended on only several hundred rapidly expanded clones that came from non-depleted graft cells.

The chain links TRBV4-2 with TRBJ1-3; a confident D gene designation cannot be given. The TCR comes from a child younger than 10 with inherited bone marrow failure, due to receive a stem cell transplant. The sequencing here drew on PBMCs, taken before TCRalphabeta/CD19-depleted stem cell transplant. DNA sequence: TGTGCCAGCAGCCAAGATGTCTCTGGAAACACCATATATTTT. The encoded protein is CASSQDVSGNTIYF.